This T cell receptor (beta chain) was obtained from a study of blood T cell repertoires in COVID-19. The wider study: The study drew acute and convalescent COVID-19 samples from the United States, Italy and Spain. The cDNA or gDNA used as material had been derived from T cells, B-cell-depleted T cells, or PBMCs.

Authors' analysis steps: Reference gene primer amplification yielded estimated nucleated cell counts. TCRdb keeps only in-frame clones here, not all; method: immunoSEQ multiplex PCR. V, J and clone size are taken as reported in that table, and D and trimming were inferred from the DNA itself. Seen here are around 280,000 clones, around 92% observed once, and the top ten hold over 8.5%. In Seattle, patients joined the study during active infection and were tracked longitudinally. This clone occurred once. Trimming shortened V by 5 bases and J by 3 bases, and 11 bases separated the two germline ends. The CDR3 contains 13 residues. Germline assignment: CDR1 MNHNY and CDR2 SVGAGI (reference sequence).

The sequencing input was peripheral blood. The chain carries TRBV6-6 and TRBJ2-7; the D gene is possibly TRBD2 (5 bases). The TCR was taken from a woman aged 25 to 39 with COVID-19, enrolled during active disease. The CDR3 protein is CASSGLTFYEQYF. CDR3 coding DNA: TGTGCCAGCAGTGGACTGACATTCTACGAGCAGTACTTC.